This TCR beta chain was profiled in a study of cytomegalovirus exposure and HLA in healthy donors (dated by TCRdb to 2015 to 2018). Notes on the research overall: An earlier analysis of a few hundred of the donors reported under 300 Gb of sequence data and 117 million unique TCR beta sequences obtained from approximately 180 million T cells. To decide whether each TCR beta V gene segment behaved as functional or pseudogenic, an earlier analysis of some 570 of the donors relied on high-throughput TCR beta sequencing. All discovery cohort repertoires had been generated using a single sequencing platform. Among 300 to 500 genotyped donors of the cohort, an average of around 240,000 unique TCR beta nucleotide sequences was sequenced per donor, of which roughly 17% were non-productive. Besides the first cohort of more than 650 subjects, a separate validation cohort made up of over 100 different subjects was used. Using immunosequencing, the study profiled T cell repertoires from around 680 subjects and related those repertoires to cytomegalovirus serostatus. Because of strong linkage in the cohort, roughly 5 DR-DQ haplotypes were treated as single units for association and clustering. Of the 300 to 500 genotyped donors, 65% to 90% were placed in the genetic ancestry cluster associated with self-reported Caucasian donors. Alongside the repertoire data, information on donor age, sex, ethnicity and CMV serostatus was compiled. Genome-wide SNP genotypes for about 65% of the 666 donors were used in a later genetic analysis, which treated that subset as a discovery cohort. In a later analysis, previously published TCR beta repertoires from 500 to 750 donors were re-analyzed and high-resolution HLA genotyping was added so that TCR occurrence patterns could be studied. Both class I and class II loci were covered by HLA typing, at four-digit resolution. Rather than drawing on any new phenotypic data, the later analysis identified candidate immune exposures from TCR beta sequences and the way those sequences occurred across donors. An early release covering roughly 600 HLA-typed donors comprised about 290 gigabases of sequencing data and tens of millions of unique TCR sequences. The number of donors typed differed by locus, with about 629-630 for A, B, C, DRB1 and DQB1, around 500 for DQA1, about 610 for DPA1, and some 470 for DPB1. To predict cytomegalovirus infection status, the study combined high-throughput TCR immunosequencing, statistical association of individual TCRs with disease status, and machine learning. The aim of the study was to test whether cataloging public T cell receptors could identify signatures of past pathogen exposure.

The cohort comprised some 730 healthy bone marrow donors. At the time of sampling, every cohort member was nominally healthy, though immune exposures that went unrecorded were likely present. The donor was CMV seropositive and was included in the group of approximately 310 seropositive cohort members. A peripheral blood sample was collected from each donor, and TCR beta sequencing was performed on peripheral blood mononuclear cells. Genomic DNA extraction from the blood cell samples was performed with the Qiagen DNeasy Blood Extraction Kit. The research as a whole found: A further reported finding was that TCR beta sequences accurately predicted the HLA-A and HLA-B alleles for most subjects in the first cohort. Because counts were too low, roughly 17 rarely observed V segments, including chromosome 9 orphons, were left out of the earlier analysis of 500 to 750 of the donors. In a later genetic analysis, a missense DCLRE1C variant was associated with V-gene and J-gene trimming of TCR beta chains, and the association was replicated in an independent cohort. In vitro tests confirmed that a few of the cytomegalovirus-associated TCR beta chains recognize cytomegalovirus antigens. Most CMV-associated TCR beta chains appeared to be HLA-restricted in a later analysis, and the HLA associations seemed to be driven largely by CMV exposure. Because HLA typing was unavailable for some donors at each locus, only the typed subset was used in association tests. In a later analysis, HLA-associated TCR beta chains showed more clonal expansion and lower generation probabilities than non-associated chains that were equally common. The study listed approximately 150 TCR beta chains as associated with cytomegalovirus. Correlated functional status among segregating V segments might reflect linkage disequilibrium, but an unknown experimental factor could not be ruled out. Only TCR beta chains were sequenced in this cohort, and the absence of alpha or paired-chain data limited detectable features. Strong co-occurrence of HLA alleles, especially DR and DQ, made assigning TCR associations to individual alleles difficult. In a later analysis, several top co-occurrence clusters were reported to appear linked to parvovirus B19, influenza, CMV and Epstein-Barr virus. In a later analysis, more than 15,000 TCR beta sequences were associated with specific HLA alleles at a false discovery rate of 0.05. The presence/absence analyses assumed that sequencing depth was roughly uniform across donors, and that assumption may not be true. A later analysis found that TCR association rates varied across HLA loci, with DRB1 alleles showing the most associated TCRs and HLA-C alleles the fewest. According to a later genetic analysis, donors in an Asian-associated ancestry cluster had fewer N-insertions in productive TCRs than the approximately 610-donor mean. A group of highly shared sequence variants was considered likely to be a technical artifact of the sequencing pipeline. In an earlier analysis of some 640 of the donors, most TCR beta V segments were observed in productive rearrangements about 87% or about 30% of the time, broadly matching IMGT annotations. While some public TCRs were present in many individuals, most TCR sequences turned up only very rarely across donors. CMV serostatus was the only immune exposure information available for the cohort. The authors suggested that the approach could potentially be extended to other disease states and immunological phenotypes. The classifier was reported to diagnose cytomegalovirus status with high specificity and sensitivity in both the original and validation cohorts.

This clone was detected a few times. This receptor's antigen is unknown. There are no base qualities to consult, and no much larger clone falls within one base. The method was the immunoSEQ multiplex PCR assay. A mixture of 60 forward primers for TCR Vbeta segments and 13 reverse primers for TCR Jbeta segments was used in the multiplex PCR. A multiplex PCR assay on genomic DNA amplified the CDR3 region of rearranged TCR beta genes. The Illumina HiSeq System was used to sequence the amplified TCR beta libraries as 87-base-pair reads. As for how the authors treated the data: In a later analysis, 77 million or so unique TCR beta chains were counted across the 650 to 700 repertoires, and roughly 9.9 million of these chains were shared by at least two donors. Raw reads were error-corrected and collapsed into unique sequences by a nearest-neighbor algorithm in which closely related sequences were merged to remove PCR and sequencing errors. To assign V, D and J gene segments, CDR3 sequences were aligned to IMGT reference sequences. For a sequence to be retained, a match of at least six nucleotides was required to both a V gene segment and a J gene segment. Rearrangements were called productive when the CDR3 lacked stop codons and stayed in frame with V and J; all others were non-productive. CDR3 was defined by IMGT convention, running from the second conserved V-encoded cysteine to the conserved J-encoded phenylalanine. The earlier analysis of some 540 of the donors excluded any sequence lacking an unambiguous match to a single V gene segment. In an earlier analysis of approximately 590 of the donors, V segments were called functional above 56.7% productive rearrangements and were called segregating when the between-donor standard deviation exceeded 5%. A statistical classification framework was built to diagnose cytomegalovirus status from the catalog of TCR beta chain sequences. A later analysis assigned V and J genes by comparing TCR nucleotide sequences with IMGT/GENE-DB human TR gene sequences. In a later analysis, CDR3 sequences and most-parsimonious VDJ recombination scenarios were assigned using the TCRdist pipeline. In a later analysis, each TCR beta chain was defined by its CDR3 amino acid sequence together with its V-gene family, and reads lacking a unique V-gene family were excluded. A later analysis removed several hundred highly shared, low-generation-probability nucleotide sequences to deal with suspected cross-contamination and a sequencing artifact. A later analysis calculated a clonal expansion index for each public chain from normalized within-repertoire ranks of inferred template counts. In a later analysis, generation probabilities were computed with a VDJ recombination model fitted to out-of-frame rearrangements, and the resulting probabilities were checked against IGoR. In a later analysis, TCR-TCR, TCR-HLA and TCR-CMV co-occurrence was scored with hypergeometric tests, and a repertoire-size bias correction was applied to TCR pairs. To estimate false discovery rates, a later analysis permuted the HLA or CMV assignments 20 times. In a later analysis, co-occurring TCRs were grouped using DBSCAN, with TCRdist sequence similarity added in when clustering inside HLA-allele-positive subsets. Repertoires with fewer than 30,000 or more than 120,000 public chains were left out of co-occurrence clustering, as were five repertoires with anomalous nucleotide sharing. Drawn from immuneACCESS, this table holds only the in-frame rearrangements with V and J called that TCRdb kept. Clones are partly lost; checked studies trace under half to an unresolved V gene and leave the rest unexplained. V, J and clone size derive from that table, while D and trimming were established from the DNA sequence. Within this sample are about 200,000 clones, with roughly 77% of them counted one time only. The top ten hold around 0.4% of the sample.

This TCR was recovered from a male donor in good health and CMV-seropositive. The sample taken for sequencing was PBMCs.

At the DNA level, the sequence is TGTGCCAGCAGTGATGTAGCGGGGGGTACAGATACGCAGTATTTT. Translated, it reads CASSDVAGGTDTQYF. The chain links TRBV27 with TRBJ2-3; TRBD2 aligns with 10 central bases. The germline V gene (reference sequence) specifies MNHEY as CDR1 and SMNVEV as CDR2. Its CDR3 holds 15 amino acids, cysteine through phenylalanine. This entry keeps only the CDR3 DNA: 45 bases, framed from base 1. V is trimmed back by 5 bases and J by 3 bases, and the junction contains 5 bases that no gene match accounts for.